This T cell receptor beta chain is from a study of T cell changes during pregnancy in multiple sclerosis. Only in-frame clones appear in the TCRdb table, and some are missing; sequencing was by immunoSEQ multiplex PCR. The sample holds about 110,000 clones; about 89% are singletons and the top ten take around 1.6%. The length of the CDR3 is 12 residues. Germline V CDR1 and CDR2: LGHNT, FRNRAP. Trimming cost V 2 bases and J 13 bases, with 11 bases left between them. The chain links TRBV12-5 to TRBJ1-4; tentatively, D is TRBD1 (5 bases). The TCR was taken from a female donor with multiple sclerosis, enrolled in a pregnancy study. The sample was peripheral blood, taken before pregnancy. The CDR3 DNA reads TGTGCTAGTGGTTTGAGGGGAGGGAGACTGTTTTTT. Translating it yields CASGLRGGRLFF.